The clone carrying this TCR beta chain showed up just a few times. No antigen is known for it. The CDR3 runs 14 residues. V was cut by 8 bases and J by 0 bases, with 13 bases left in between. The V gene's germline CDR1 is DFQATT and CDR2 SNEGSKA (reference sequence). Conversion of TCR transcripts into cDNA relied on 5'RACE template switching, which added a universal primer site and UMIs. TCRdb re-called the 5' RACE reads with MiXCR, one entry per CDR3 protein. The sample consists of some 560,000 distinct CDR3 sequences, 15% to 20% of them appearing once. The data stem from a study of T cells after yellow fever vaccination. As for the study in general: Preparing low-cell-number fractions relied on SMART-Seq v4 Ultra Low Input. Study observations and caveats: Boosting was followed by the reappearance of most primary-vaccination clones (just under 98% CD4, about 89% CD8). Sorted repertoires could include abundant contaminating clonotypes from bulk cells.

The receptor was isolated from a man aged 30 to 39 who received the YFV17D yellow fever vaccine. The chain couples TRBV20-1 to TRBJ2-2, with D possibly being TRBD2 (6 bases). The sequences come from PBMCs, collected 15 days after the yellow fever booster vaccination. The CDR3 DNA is TGCAGTCCCCGGGACTTCTCGAACACCGGGGAGCTGTTTTTT. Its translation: CSPRDFSNTGELFF.